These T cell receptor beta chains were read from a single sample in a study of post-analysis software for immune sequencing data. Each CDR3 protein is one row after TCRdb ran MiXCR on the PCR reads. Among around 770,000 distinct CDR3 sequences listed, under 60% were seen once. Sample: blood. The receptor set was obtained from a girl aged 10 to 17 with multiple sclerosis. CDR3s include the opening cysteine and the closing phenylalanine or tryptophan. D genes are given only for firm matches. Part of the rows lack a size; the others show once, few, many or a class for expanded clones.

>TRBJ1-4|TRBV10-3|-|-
CAISDPGGGATNEKLFF
TGTGCCATCAGTGACCCCGGGGGTGGTGCAACTAATGAAAAACTGTTTTTT
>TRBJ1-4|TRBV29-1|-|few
CSVAPLAGEGTNEKLFF
TGCAGCGTTGCCCCGCTGGCAGGGGAGGGGACTAATGAAAAACTGTTTTTT
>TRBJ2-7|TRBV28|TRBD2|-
CASRPEREGTYEQYF
TGTGCCAGCAGACCCGAGCGGGAGGGAACTTACGAGCAGTACTTC
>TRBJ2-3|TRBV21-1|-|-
CASSKELGAPTDTQYF
TGTGCCAGCAGCAAAGAATTAGGGGCCCCCACAGATACGCAGTATTTT
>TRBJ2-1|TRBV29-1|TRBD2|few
CSVDEPWELAGESEQFF
TGCAGCGTTGATGAACCTTGGGAACTAGCGGGAGAATCTGAGCAGTTCTTC
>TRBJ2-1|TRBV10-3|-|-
CVIRVGRHNEQFF
TGTGTCATCAGGGTGGGGAGACACAATGAGCAGTTCTTC
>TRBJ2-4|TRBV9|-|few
CASSVAARDREQYF
TGTGCCAGCAGCGTAGCGGCTCGGGACCGTGAGCAGTACTTC
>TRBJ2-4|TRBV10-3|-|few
CAISYRVMDIQYF
TGTGCCATCAGTTACAGGGTTATGGACATTCAGTACTTC
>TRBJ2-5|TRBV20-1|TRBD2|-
CSARVAGETQYF
TGCAGTGCTAGAGTAGCGGGAGAGACCCAGTACTTC
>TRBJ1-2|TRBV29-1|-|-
CSVEADSDNYGYTF
TGCAGCGTTGAAGCGGACAGCGATAACTATGGCTACACCTTC
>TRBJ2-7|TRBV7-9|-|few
CASSPPGLIYEQYF
TGTGCCAGCAGCCCCCCGGGCCTAATCTACGAGCAGTACTTC
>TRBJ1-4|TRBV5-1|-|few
CASSAFRGAAEKLFF
TGCGCCAGCAGCGCATTCAGGGGCGCTGCTGAAAAACTGTTTTTT
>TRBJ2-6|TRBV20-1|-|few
CSAVGGVGANVLTF
TGCAGTGCTGTAGGGGGGGTTGGGGCCAACGTCCTGACTTTC
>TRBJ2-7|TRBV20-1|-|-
CSARRQGGEQYF
TGCAGTGCTAGACGCCAGGGGGGCGAGCAGTACTTC
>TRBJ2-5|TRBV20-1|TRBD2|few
CSALTGTSQETQYF
TGCAGTGCGCTTACCGGGACTAGCCAAGAGACCCAGTACTTC
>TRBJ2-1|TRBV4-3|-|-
CASSQNAPSSYNEQFF
TGCGCCAGCAGCCAGAACGCCCCTAGCTCCTACAATGAGCAGTTCTTC
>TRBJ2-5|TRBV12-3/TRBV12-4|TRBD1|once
CASSRDRQEAQYF
TGTGCCAGCAGCAGGGACAGACAGGAGGCCCAGTACTTC
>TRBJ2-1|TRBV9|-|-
CASSVVPEGFVEQFF
TGTGCCAGCAGCGTAGTTCCAGAGGGGTTCGTCGAGCAGTTCTTC
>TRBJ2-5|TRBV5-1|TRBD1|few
CASSAAGQGAETQYF
TGCGCCAGCAGCGCGGCCGGACAGGGGGCAGAGACCCAGTACTTC
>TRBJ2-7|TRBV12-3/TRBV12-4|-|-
CASSFGQPRSYEQYF
TGTGCCAGCAGTTTTGGGCAACCGCGCTCCTACGAGCAGTACTTC
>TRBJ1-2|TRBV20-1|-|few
CSAREQGGPGYTF
TGCAGTGCTAGAGAACAGGGAGGCCCGGGCTACACCTTC
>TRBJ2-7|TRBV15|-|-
CATSRDQEVWVYEQYF
TGTGCCACCAGCAGAGATCAGGAAGTTTGGGTCTACGAGCAGTACTTC
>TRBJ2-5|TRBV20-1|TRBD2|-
CSGTPPGTSGETQYF
TGCAGTGGCACACCCCCAGGGACTAGCGGGGAGACCCAGTACTTC
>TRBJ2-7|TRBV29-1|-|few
CSVEGASGTYEQYF
TGCAGCGTCGAGGGGGCTAGCGGTACCTACGAGCAGTACTTC
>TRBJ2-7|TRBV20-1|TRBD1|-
CSASMTGSSYEQYF
TGCAGTGCCAGTATGACAGGGTCCTCCTACGAGCAGTACTTC
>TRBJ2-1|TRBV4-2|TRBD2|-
CASSQTSSWEGSYNEQFF
TGTGCCAGCAGCCAAACTTCGTCGTGGGAGGGGTCCTACAATGAGCAGTTCTTC
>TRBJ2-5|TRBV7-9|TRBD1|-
CASSSPRGPQETQYF
TGTGCCAGCAGCTCACCTAGGGGGCCCCAAGAGACCCAGTACTTC
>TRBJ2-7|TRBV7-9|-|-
CASSHNEQYF
TGTGCCAGCAGCCACAATGAGCAGTACTTC
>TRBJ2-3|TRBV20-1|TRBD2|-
CSATGTREGTDTQYF
TGCAGTGCGACCGGGACTAGAGAAGGTACAGATACGCAGTATTTT
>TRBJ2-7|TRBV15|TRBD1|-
CATSSHLGGNYEQYF
TGTGCCACCAGCTCACACCTAGGGGGCAACTACGAGCAGTACTTC
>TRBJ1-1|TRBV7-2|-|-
CASIRRGSEAFF
TGTGCCAGCATCCGAAGGGGAAGTGAAGCTTTCTTT
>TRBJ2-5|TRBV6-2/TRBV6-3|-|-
CASSYRELGGTQYF
TGTGCCAGCAGTTATCGGGAGCTCGGCGGGACCCAGTACTTC
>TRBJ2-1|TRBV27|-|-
CAVSDGTYNEQFF
TGTGCAGTCTCGGACGGTACCTACAATGAGCAGTTCTTC
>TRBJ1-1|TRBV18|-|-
CASSPWGRGGTTEAFF
TGTGCCAGCTCACCGTGGGGGAGGGGTGGAACCACTGAAGCTTTCTTT
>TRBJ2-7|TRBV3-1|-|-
CASSQDFRTLGEQYF
TGTGCCAGCAGCCAAGATTTCCGGACTCTCGGCGAGCAGTACTTC
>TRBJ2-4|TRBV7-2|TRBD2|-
CASSLGGGAGNIQYF
TGTGCCAGCAGCTTAGGGGGAGGAGCGGGGAACATTCAGTACTTC
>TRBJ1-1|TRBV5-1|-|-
CASSFDITEAFF
TGCGCCAGCAGCTTCGATATCACTGAAGCTTTCTTT
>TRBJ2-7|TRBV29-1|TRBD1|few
CSVEIDRGTYEQYF
TGCAGCGTTGAGATCGACAGGGGCACCTACGAGCAGTACTTC
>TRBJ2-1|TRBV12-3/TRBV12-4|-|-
CASSLGGRGWSNEQFF
TGTGCCAGCAGTTTAGGGGGCAGGGGTTGGTCCAATGAGCAGTTCTTC
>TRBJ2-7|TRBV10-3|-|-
CAISELAGVFSEQYF
TGTGCCATCAGTGAACTGGCAGGGGTATTCTCCGAGCAGTACTTC
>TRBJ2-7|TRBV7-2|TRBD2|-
CASSLESGGGSPHEQYF
TGTGCCAGCAGCTTAGAATCGGGTGGCGGGAGCCCCCACGAGCAGTACTTC
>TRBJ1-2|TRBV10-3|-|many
CAISEKRSGVGYTF
TGTGCCATCAGTGAGAAGAGGTCAGGTGTTGGCTACACCTTC
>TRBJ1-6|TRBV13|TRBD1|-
CASSPRQGLFNSPLHF
TGTGCCAGCAGCCCCCGACAGGGACTATTTAATTCACCCCTCCACTTT
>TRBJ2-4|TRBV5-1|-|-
CASSLDRVKNIQYF
TGCGCCAGCAGCTTGGACAGGGTTAAAAACATTCAGTACTTC
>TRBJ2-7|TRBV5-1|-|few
CASSGQPYGQYF
TGCGCCAGCAGCGGACAGCCGTACGGGCAGTACTTC
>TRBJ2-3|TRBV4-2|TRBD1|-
CASSSEDRVSTDTQYF
TGTGCCAGCAGCTCCGAGGACAGGGTCAGCACAGATACGCAGTATTTT
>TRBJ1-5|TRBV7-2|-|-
CASSLGRQTNQPQHF
TGTGCCAGCAGCTTAGGGCGACAGACTAATCAGCCCCAGCATTTT
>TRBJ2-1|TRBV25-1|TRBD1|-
CASSGRWDRGSYNEQFF
TGTGCCAGCAGTGGTAGGTGGGACAGGGGGTCCTACAATGAGCAGTTCTTC
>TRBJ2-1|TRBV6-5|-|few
CASSYSANGYNEQFF
TGTGCCAGCAGTTACTCCGCGAATGGATACAATGAGCAGTTCTTC
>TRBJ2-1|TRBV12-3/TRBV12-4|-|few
CASSLLGAHNEQFF
TGTGCCAGCAGCCTCTTAGGGGCGCACAATGAGCAGTTCTTC